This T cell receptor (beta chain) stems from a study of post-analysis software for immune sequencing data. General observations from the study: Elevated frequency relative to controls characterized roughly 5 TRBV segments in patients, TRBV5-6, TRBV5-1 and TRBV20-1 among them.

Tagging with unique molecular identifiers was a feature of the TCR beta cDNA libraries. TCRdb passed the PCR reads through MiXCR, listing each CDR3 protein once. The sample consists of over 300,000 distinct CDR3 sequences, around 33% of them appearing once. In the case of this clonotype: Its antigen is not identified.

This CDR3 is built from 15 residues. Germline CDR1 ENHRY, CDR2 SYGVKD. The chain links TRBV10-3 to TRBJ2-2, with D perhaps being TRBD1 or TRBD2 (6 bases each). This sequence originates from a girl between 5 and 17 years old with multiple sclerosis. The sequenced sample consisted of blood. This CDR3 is CATGRTEKNTGELFF. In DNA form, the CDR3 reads TGTGCAACAGGGAGGACAGAGAAGAACACCGGGGAGCTGTTTTTT.